This TCR beta chain was documented in a study of cytomegalovirus exposure and HLA in healthy donors. This CDR3 is built from 18 residues. Germline assignment: CDR1 SNHLY and CDR2 FYNNEI. With V trimmed by 3 bases and J by 0 bases, 8 bases remained unmatched. Study-wide points: A missense variant in DCLRE1C was later tied to TCR beta V- and J-gene trimming. Investigators reported around 150 TCR beta chains as tied to cytomegalovirus.

Primers for the PCR totalled 60 Vbeta and 13 Jbeta. Generated by immunoSEQ multiplex PCR, the TCRdb table keeps only in-frame clones and is missing some. The repertoire holds about 140,000 clones, with 80% as singletons. About this clone itself: What it recognizes is unknown.

Sequencing input: PBMCs. The gene calls are TRBV2 and TRBJ2-5; 12 positions agree with TRBD2. The sequence derives from a female donor in good health and CMV-seronegative. As DNA, the CDR3 is TGTGCCAGCAGTGACGAAGGGACTAGCGGGCGGAACCAAGAGACCCAGTACTTC. This encodes CASSDEGTSGRNQETQYF.